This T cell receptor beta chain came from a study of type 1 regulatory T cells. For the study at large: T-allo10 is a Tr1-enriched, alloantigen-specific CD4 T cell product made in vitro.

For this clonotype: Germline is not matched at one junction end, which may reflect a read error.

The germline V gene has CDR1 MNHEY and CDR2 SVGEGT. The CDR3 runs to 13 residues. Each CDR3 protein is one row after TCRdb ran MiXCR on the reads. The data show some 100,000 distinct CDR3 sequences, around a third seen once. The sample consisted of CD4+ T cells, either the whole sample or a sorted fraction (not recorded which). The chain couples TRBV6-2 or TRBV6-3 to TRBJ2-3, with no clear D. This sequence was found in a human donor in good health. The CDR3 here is CASSSQETDTQYF. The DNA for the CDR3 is TGTGCCAGTAGTTCCCAAGAGACAGATACGCAGTATTTT.